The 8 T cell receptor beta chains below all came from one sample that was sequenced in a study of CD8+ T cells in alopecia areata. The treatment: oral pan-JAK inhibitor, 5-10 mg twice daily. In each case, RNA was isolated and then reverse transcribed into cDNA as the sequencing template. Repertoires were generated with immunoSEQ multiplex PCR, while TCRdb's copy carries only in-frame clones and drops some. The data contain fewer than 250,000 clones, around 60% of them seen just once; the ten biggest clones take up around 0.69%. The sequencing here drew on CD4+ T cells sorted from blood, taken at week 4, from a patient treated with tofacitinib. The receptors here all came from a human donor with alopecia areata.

The CDR3 DNA sequence: TGCAGCGTTGAAGATCCCAACAGCCCAGCCTACGAGCAGTACTTC. This codes for CSVEDPNSPAYEQYF. The J gene is TRBJ2-7, the V gene TRBV29-1; D not resolved. The CDR3 runs to 15 residues. Between the trimmed V and J ends, which lost 0 bases and 2 bases, there was a span of 14 bases. The germline V gene has CDR1 SQVTM and CDR2 ANQGSEA.

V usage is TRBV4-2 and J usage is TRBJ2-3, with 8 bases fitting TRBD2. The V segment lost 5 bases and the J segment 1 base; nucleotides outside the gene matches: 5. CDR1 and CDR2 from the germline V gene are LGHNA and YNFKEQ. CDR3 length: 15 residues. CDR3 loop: CASSTSGRGTDTQYF. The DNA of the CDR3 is TGTGCCAGCAGCACTAGCGGTAGAGGCACAGATACGCAGTATTTT.

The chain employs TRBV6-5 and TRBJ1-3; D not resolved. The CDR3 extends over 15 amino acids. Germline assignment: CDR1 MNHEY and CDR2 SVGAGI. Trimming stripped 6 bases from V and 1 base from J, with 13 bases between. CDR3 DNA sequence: TGTGCCAGCAGATACACCTCGGGGTCTGGAAACACCATATATTTT. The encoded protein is CASRYTSGSGNTIYF.

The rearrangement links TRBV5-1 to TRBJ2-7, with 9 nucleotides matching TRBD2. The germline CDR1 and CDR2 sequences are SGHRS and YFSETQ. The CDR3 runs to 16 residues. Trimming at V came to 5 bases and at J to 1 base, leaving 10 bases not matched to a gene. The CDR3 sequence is CASRRTSGLASYEQYF. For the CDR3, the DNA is TGCGCCAGCAGAAGAACCTCTGGACTAGCGTCCTACGAGCAGTACTTC. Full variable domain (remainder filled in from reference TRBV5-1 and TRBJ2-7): KAGVTQTPRYLIKTRGQQVTLSCSPISGHRSVSWYQQTPGQGLQFLFEYFSETQRNKGNFPGRFSGRQFSNSRSEMNVSTLELGDSALYLCASRRTSGLASYEQYFGPGTRLTVT.

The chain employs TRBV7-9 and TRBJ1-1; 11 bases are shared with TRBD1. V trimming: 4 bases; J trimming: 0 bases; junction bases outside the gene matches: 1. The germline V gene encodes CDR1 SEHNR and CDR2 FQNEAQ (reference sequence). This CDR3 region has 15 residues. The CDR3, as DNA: TGTGCCAGCAGCTGGGGACAGGGGGTGAACACTGAAGCTTTCTTT. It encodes CASSWGQGVNTEAFF.

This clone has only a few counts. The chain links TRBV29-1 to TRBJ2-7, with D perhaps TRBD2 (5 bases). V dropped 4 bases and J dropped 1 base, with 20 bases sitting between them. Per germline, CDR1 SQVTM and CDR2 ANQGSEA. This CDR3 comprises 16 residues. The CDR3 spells CSVASPSRALSYEQYF. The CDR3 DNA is TGCAGCGTTGCAAGCCCTAGCCGGGCTTTATCCTACGAGCAGTACTTC.

CDR3 bases: TGTGCCAGCAGTTCCAGGGTCCTGCCAGATACGCAGTATTTT. Protein product: CASSSRVLPDTQYF. The chain couples TRBV7-2 to TRBJ2-3; D might be TRBD1 (5 bases). There are 14 residues in the CDR3. V lost 6 bases to trimming and J lost 4 bases, with 14 bases between them. Per the germline V gene, CDR1 is SGHTA and CDR2 is FQGNSA.

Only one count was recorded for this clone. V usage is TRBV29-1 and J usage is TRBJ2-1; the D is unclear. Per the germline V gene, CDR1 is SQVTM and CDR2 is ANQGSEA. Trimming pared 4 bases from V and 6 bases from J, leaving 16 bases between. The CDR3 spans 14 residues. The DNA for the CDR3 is TGCAGCGTTGTTTGGGCTAGTGATGGCAATGAGCAGTTCTTC. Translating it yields CSVVWASDGNEQFF.